This T cell receptor beta chain is drawn from a study of T-cell memory formation after mild COVID-19. Study-wide background: Across donors, TCR clusters were largely donor specific.

Per germline, CDR1 MNHEY and CDR2 SMNVEV (reference sequence). Between the trimmed V and J ends, which lost 8 bases and 3 bases, there was a span of 13 bases. The CDR3 runs 13 residues. 5'RACE primed from the constant segment yielded TCR alpha and TCR beta cDNA libraries bearing sample barcodes and UMIs. TCRdb analysed the 5' RACE reads with MiXCR anew, one entry per CDR3 protein. The profile covers roughly 250,000 distinct CDR3 sequences, with about 15% appearing a single time and around 3.8% taken by the ten largest. The chain combines TRBV27 with TRBJ2-5; D assignment may be TRBD1 or TRBD2 (5 bases each). Source material: PBMCs or a T cell subset sorted from them (not recorded which). The receptor comes from a man aged 18 to 29 who had mild COVID-19 (a few samples of this study predate the infection). Cell type and time point are not known. Here the CDR3 reads CASAPRGEETQYF. The CDR3 DNA reads TGTGCCAGCGCCCCCCGAGGGGAAGAGACCCAGTACTTC.